The sequence of this TCR beta chain was determined in a study of T-cell reconstitution after alpha-beta-depleted transplantation in children (TCRdb year 2016). Concerning the study at large: Using TCR repertoire profiling, the study quantitatively followed how T-cell immune reconstitution unfolded in children after TCRalphabeta/CD19-depleted allogeneic hematopoietic cell transplantation.

The treatment or condition label, read with the paper, signifies: allogeneic hematopoietic cell transplantation with graft depleted of TCRalphabeta T cells and CD19 B cells. TCRalphabeta/CD19-depleted allogeneic hematopoietic cell grafts were given to the transplant recipients, all of whom were children. Here is what the overall study found, with its caveats: In some patients, high TCRbeta diversity at day 60 was attributed to recipient T cells and intrathymic progenitors that had survived conditioning. About two months after transplant, the apparently early recovery of alphabetaT-cell counts reportedly depended on just several hundred clones that had expanded rapidly and came from non-depleted graft cells. Hyperexpanded clone frequencies declined over subsequent months; after one year, T-cell counts and TCRbeta diversity were mostly attributed to newly produced T cells.

The CDR3 measures 15 amino acids from cysteine to phenylalanine. The retained sequence is limited to the CDR3, 45 bases, with the frame set at the first base. The library was prepared using PCR. The reads were generated on an Illumina HiSeq 2500. To normalize quantification of the TCRbeta repertoire, the TCR libraries were built with molecular barcoding that relied on unique molecular identifiers. Through fastp at Q25 and MiXCR, TCRdb rebuilt clones from the public reads, retaining in-frame beta chains. For every CDR3 protein sequence, its rows merge into one entry that carries the most common genes and DNA. The sample has about 640,000 distinct CDR3 sequences on record, about an eighth of them singletons. The ten largest clones add up to about 2.2% of the sample. This clonotype appeared many times. Its antigen target is currently unknown. Base qualities are missing; no much larger clone stands one base away.

Recombination connected TRBV21-1 to TRBJ2-7; whether TRBD1, the table's D call, matches the DNA was not checked. TRBV21-1 is given as a pseudogene. The sample consisted of PBMCs, mostly from graft donor cells, taken 360 days after TCRalphabeta/CD19-depleted stem cell transplant. This TCR was sampled from a male patient younger than 18 who had a stem cell transplant for acute myeloid leukemia, so the T cells may come from the graft donor. The DNA reads as follows: TGTGCCAGCAGCAAAGTACAGGGAATATCCTACGAGCAGTACTTC. This gives the protein CASSKVQGISYEQYF.